Sequencing of this T cell receptor beta chain was carried out in a study of CD4 T cells in relation to SARS-CoV-2 and coronaviruses. Germline lookup yields CDR1 SEHNR and CDR2 FQNEAQ (reference sequence). CDR3 size: 17 residues. Trimming pared 11 bases from V and 2 bases from J, leaving 22 bases between. Study conclusions and caveats: In about 65% of donors, memory CD4+ clonotypes crossrecognized SARS-CoV-2 and at least one common cold coronavirus spike. Compared with monoreactive clones, crossreactive clones showed significantly weaker SARS-CoV-2 expansion.

Deep TCR-beta sequencing used DNA from uncultured naive and memory CD4+ T cells. Assay: immunoSEQ multiplex PCR; the TCRdb copy retains only in-frame clones and omits some. The table includes tens of thousands of clones, just over 85% detected once. The unexposed donors gave CD4+ T cells in about 2010-2019, prior to COVID-19. Naive and memory CD4+ T cells were separated from cryopreserved PBMCs. About this clone: Its antigen is unknown.

V gene TRBV7-9 combines with J gene TRBJ1-6; a possible D gene is TRBD1 (5 bases). This TCR derives from a human donor in good health. The sequenced sample consisted of memory CD4+ T cells from PBMCs. The CDR3 DNA sequence: TGTGCCCCCAAACCCCCCATCCAGGGCACCTATAATTCACCCCTCCACTTT. Its translation: CAPKPPIQGTYNSPLHF.